The 32 T cell receptor beta chains given below trace back to one sample, sequenced in a study of identifying expanded T cells in peripheral blood. The method was immunoSEQ multiplex PCR; TCRdb's version includes in-frame clones alone and lacks a portion of them. The sample carries nearly 60,000 clones, over 85% recorded once. Sequenced material: blood. The receptor set was obtained from a person between 18 and 69 years old in good health.

This chain joins TRBV7-9 and TRBJ2-2; 10 bases are a match to TRBD2. This CDR3 region has 16 residues. The ends lost 5 bases at V and 5 bases at J; junction bases unmatched: 8. Germline CDR1 and CDR2: SEHNR and FQNEAQ (reference sequence). In DNA form, the CDR3 reads TGTGCCAGCAGCGCGAGCGGGAGGGCCGGTACCGGGGAGCTGTTTTTT. It encodes CASSASGRAGTGELFF.

The J gene is TRBJ1-2, the V gene TRBV30; D remains unclear. The CDR3 totals 12 residues. Germline values: CDR1 GTSNPN, CDR2 SVGIG (reference sequence). V was clipped by 0 bases and J by 8 bases, with 10 bases between them. CDR3 coding DNA: TGTGCCTGGAGTGTAGGGCCCACAGGCTACACCTTC. Translation gives CAWSVGPTGYTF. The whole variable domain, remainder taken from reference TRBV30 and TRBJ1-2, is SQTIHQWPATLVQPVGSPLSLECTVEGTSNPNLYWYRQAAGRGLQLLFYSVGIGQISSEVPQNLSASRPQDRQFILSSKKLLLSDSGFYLCAWSVGPTGYTFGSGTRLTVV.

The CDR3 bases are TGTGCCAGCAGCGAGGACTTTACGGGGAGGGTCAGAGAGACCCAGTACTTC. Its protein product is CASSEDFTGRVRETQYF. The J gene is TRBJ2-5, the V gene TRBV9, with TRBD2 matching over 7 bases. V lost 3 bases to trimming and J lost 4 bases; unmatched junction nucleotides: 15. Germline values: CDR1 SGDLS, CDR2 YYNGEE. This CDR3 region has 17 residues. The full variable domain, rest sourced from reference TRBV9 and TRBJ2-5, is DSGVTQTPKHLITATGQRVTLRCSPRSGDLSVYWYQQSLDQGLQFLIQYYNGEERAKGNILERFSAQQFPDLHSELNLSSLELGDSALYFCASSEDFTGRVRETQYFGPGTRLLVL.

The V and J genes are TRBV2 and TRBJ2-1, with D hard to call. The germline V and J ends were trimmed by 1 base and 5 bases, with 3 bases remaining between them. Germline V gives CDR1 SNHLY, CDR2 FYNNEI. This CDR3 is built from 12 residues. The CDR3 sequence is CASSEDDNEQFF. CDR3 DNA: TGTGCCAGCAGTGAAGACGACAATGAGCAGTTCTTC.

The chain links TRBV6-6 to TRBJ2-1; 10 bases are shared with TRBD2. The CDR3 sequence is 15 residues long. Germline V CDR1 and CDR2: MNHNY, SVGAGI (reference sequence). V gave up 5 bases and J gave up 4 bases; unmatched junction bases: 5. CDR3 DNA: TGTGCCAGCAGTCTAGCGGGAGTCATGTACAATGAGCAGTTCTTC. Amino acids: CASSLAGVMYNEQFF.

The chain joins TRBV27 to TRBJ2-1; no firm D call. V lost 3 bases to trimming and J lost 0 bases, with 9 bases between them. This CDR3 contains 15 residues. The germline gives CDR1 MNHEY, CDR2 SMNVEV (reference sequence). The CDR3 spells CASSLYSASYNEQFF. As DNA, the CDR3 is TGTGCCAGCAGTTTGTACTCCGCCTCCTACAATGAGCAGTTCTTC.

The chain has TRBV2 and TRBJ2-7; D assignment may be TRBD1 or TRBD2 (5 bases each). Deletions cut 5 bases from V and 5 bases from J, with 16 bases between. Germline V gene sequence: CDR1 SNHLY, CDR2 FYNNEI. This CDR3 has 14 residues. The CDR3 reads CASSLTGTMDEQYF. The CDR3 nucleotides read TGTGCCAGCAGTCTAACCGGGACGATGGACGAGCAGTACTTC.

The rearrangement links TRBV14 to TRBJ2-7, with TRBD1 matching 8 bases. This CDR3 is 16 amino acids long. V was pared by 2 bases and J by 5 bases, with 11 bases of the junction left unmatched. Germline CDR1 is SGHDN and CDR2 is FVKESK. CDR3 DNA sequence: TGTGCCAGCAGCCAACCCCGGACAGGGTTTGACGACGAGCAGTACTTC. Translation gives CASSQPRTGFDDEQYF.

V is TRBV19 and J is TRBJ1-1; D possibly corresponds to TRBD1 (6 bases). The CDR3 is made up of 13 amino acids. V was shortened by 5 bases and J by 10 bases, with 17 bases between the two germline ends. CDR1 is LNHDA, CDR2 SQIVND, per germline (reference sequence). The CDR3 DNA follows: TGTGCCAGTAGTCCTTCGACAGGAGGACGAGCTTTCTTT. Its translation is CASSPSTGGRAFF. The whole variable domain, filled in from reference TRBV19 and TRBJ1-1, reads DGGITQSPKYLFRKEGQNVTLSCEQNLNHDAMYWYRQDPGQGLRLIYYSQIVNDFQKGDIAEGYSVSREKKESFPLTVTSAQKNPTAFYLCASSPSTGGRAFFGQGTRLTVV.

CDR3 in DNA: TGCGCCATCGAGATGAGAGAGGTGATATTATGGTCTGGGGCCAACGTCCTGACTTTC. Its translation: CAIEMREVILWSGANVLTF. The chain links TRBV10-1 to TRBJ2-6; D is ambiguous. V dropped 10 bases and J dropped 1 base, with 26 bases sitting between them. The CDR3 spans 19 residues. The germline V gene has CDR1 WNHNN and CDR2 SYGVQD (reference sequence).

J is TRBJ1-5 and V is TRBV6-1, with D uncertain. Between the trimmed V and J ends, which lost 8 bases and 2 bases, there was a span of 10 bases. CDR3 length: 13 amino acids. Germline CDR1 and CDR2: MNHNS and SASEGT. In nucleotides, the CDR3 is TGTGCCAGCGAGTTCGGAGGCAATCAGCCCCAGCATTTT. Its protein is CASEFGGNQPQHF.

In the case of this clone: A read error may account for a junction end that differs from germline. The rearrangement uses TRBV7-7 and TRBJ2-5; no clear D gene. CDR1 is SSHAT and CDR2 is FNYEAQ in the germline V gene (reference sequence). This CDR3 comprises 12 residues. The CDR3 loop is CASSLDGETQYF. As DNA, the CDR3 is TGTGCTAGCAGCTTGGATGGAGAGACCCAGTACTTC.

The chain joins TRBV6-5 to TRBJ2-7, with D unresolved. The length of the CDR3 is 14 residues. Trimming pared 0 bases from V and 2 bases from J, leaving 8 bases between. Per germline, CDR1 MNHEY and CDR2 SVGAGI. The CDR3 loop reads CASSYSASTYEQYF. The CDR3 DNA reads TGTGCCAGCAGTTACTCGGCCAGCACCTACGAGCAGTACTTC.

The chain employs TRBV28 and TRBJ1-3, with unresolved D. The V gene's germline CDR1 is MDHEN and CDR2 SYDVKM. CDR3 length equals 14 residues. Trimming took off 7 bases at V and 2 bases at J, with 12 bases between the two ends. CDR3 in amino acids: CASKRGPAGNTIYF. In DNA, the CDR3 is TGTGCCAGCAAGAGAGGGCCAGCTGGAAACACCATATATTTT.

The J gene is TRBJ2-5, the V gene TRBV4-3; TRBD1 or TRBD2 may be the D gene (5 bases each). Germline V lookup: CDR1 LGHNA, CDR2 YSLEER. The length of the CDR3 is 17 residues. V lost 1 base and J 1 base, leaving 16 bases between the germline ends. The CDR3 protein is CASSQVESGTAQETQYF. The CDR3 DNA reads TGCGCCAGCAGCCAAGTCGAAAGTGGGACCGCCCAAGAGACCCAGTACTTC.

The rearrangement links TRBV6-4 to TRBJ1-4; no clear D gene. Germline V lookup: CDR1 MRHNA, CDR2 SNTAGT. This CDR3 has 14 residues. The V end was cut by 3 bases, the J end by 2 bases, with 7 bases between. The CDR3 here is CASSEGGTNEKLFF. For the CDR3, the DNA is TGTGCCAGCAGTGAGGGCGGGACTAATGAAAAACTGTTTTTT.

This clone has just one count. The chain employs TRBV25-1 and TRBJ1-5, with D perhaps matching TRBD1 (6 bases). The germline V gene encodes CDR1 MGHDK and CDR2 SYGVNS. V shed 1 base and J shed 5 bases, with 15 bases lying between them. The CDR3 totals 16 residues. CDR3 protein: CASSESGQGSHQPQHF. The DNA of the CDR3 is TGTGCCAGCAGTGAATCGGGGCAGGGGTCACATCAGCCCCAGCATTTT.

This chain uses TRBV9 with TRBJ2-3; 8 positions agree with TRBD1. In germline, CDR1 is SGDLS, CDR2 YYNGEE. This CDR3 spans 16 amino acids. Trimming took 3 bases from V and 1 from J; bases not matched to a gene: 7. CDR3 nucleotide sequence: TGTGCCAGCAGCGCCAGAATGGGACAGGGCACAGATACGCAGTATTTT. Protein product: CASSARMGQGTDTQYF.

The chain is built from TRBV10-3 and TRBJ1-1, with D unresolved. Per the germline V gene, CDR1 is ENHRY and CDR2 is SYGVKD. V was shortened by 2 bases and J by 11 bases, with 9 bases between the two germline ends. This CDR3 has 11 residues. For the CDR3, the DNA is TGTGCCATCAGTGAGCAGCATGGGGCTTTCTTT. It yields the protein CAISEQHGAFF.

This rearrangement joins TRBV28 to TRBJ1-5, with 7 bases matching TRBD1. The CDR3 contains 15 residues. Germline assignment: CDR1 MDHEN and CDR2 SYDVKM. The J segment lost 0 bases and the V segment lost 5 bases, leaving 4 bases of the junction unmatched. This CDR3 is CASSNRGGSNQPQHF. The DNA for the CDR3 is TGTGCCAGCAGTAACAGGGGAGGTAGCAATCAGCCCCAGCATTTT.

The chain links TRBV6-5 to TRBJ2-7, with 7 bases lining up with TRBD1. Per germline, CDR1 MNHEY and CDR2 SVGAGI. V gave up 4 bases and J gave up 10 bases; unmatched junction bases: 10. The CDR3 is 13 amino acids. The CDR3 region is CASSLGRGNRQYF. CDR3 coding DNA: TGTGCCAGCAGTTTGGGCAGGGGGAATCGACAGTACTTC.

This clone was picked up a small number of times. CDR3 protein: CASSSLTGSYEQYF. The CDR3, as DNA: TGCGCCAGCAGCTCACTGACAGGGTCCTACGAGCAGTACTTC. The chain joins TRBV5-1 to TRBJ2-7; 7 positions agree with TRBD1. The CDR3 is 14 residues long. Germline assignment: CDR1 SGHRS and CDR2 YFSETQ. V was pared by 3 bases and J by 1 base, with 4 bases of the junction left unmatched. Full variable domain (rest looked up from reference TRBV5-1 and TRBJ2-7): KAGVTQTPRYLIKTRGQQVTLSCSPISGHRSVSWYQQTPGQGLQFLFEYFSETQRNKGNFPGRFSGRQFSNSRSEMNVSTLELGDSALYLCASSSLTGSYEQYFGPGTRLTVT.

CDR3 bases: TGTGCCAGCAGCCAATTTGTACGGGCCGACCACAATGAGCAGTTCTTC. Amino acid sequence: CASSQFVRADHNEQFF. This chain links TRBV14 with TRBJ2-1; the D is unclear. Germline V gene data show CDR1 as SGHDN and CDR2 as FVKESK. CDR3 length equals 16 residues. With 2 bases removed from V and 5 bases from J, the gap between germline ends came to 16 bases. The full variable domain, its missing parts supplied by reference TRBV14 and TRBJ2-1, is EAGVTQFPSHSVIEKGQTVTLRCDPISGHDNLYWYRRVMGKEIKFLLHFVKESKQDESGMPNNRFLAERTGGTYSTLKVQPAELEDSGVYFCASSQFVRADHNEQFFGPGTRLTVL.

The chain uses TRBV19 and TRBJ1-5, with D possibly being TRBD1 (6 bases). The V end lost 4 bases, the J end lost 3 bases, and 16 bases lay between the germline ends. Per the germline V gene, CDR1 is LNHDA and CDR2 is SQIVND (reference sequence). This CDR3 region has 16 residues. CDR3 DNA sequence: TGTGCCAGTAGTACACACAGGGAAAGGAACAATCAGCCCCAGCATTTT. Translation: CASSTHRERNNQPQHF. The entire variable domain, with the rest obtained from reference TRBV19 and TRBJ1-5, is as follows: DGGITQSPKYLFRKEGQNVTLSCEQNLNHDAMYWYRQDPGQGLRLIYYSQIVNDFQKGDIAEGYSVSREKKESFPLTVTSAQKNPTAFYLCASSTHRERNNQPQHFGDGTRLSIL.

The rearrangement joins TRBV19 to TRBJ1-3; D remains unclear. This CDR3 has 12 residues. Trimming shortened V by 7 bases and J by 1 base, and 5 bases separated the two germline ends. The germline CDR1 and CDR2 sequences are LNHDA and SQIVND (reference sequence). The CDR3: CASTQSGNTIYF. The CDR3 DNA is TGTGCCAGTACTCAATCTGGAAACACCATATATTTT.

This chain uses TRBV2 with TRBJ2-7, with D uncertain. Trimming left V 7 bases short and J 2 bases short, with 6 bases between. Germline CDR1 is SNHLY and CDR2 is FYNNEI. This CDR3 is built from 11 residues. The CDR3 nucleotides are TGTGCCAGCACCGACGCCTACGAGCAGTACTTC. Residues: CASTDAYEQYF.

The V gene is TRBV15, the J gene TRBJ2-5, with D possibly TRBD2 on 7 matching bases. In germline, CDR1 is LNHNV, CDR2 YYDKDF (reference sequence). With 2 bases removed from V and 7 bases from J, the gap between germline ends came to 17 bases. The CDR3 is 15 residues long. The CDR3: CATSRPGGAVGTQYF. The DNA of the CDR3 is TGTGCCACCAGCAGACCTGGGGGGGCCGTGGGGACCCAGTACTTC.

Only one count was recorded for this clone. The J gene is TRBJ1-4, the V gene TRBV19; 8 bases fit TRBD1. Germline V gene sequence: CDR1 LNHDA, CDR2 SQIVND (reference sequence). Trimming took 7 bases from V and 2 from J; bases not matched to a gene: 3. This CDR3 has 14 residues. The CDR3 nucleotides are TGTGCCAGTACTAACAGGGGGACTAATGAAAAACTGTTTTTT. Translated, it gives CASTNRGTNEKLFF.

Only a few counts were recorded for this clone. The chain has TRBV19 and TRBJ1-5; D is ambiguous. Germline V gene lookup returns CDR1 LNHDA and CDR2 SQIVND (reference sequence). The CDR3 sequence is 16 residues long. Trimming cost V 3 bases and J 9 bases, with 21 bases left between them. The CDR3 nucleotides are TGTGCCAGTAGTATCAGCATGTCCGCTAATGGGAGGCCCCAGCATTTT. Amino acids: CASSISMSANGRPQHF.

The chain uses TRBV5-1 and TRBJ2-1; 8 bases map to TRBD2. Germline lookup yields CDR1 SGHRS and CDR2 YFSETQ. Trimming took 4 bases from V and 3 from J; bases not matched to a gene: 3. The length of the CDR3 is 14 residues. CDR3 residues: CASSGLAIYNEQFF. For the CDR3, the DNA is TGCGCCAGCAGCGGACTAGCTATCTACAATGAGCAGTTCTTC. Full variable domain (remainder filled in from reference TRBV5-1 and TRBJ2-1): KAGVTQTPRYLIKTRGQQVTLSCSPISGHRSVSWYQQTPGQGLQFLFEYFSETQRNKGNFPGRFSGRQFSNSRSEMNVSTLELGDSALYLCASSGLAIYNEQFFGPGTRLTVL.

The V call is TRBV6-6, the J call TRBJ1-2, with D unclear. Germline V gene lookup returns CDR1 MNHNY and CDR2 SVGAGI (reference sequence). With 1 base removed from V and 0 bases from J, the gap between germline ends came to 3 bases. This CDR3 contains 13 residues. This CDR3 is CASSYLTNYGYTF. As DNA, the CDR3 is TGTGCCAGCAGTTACTTAACTAACTATGGCTACACCTTC.

The chain recombines TRBV6-5 with TRBJ2-3, with no clear D. Germline CDR1 and CDR2: MNHEY and SVGAGI. CDR3 length: 11 amino acids. With 4 bases removed from V and 7 bases from J, the gap between germline ends came to 6 bases. CDR3 in DNA: TGTGCCAGCAGTTCCAGTTATACGCAGTATTTT. Translating it yields CASSSSYTQYF.